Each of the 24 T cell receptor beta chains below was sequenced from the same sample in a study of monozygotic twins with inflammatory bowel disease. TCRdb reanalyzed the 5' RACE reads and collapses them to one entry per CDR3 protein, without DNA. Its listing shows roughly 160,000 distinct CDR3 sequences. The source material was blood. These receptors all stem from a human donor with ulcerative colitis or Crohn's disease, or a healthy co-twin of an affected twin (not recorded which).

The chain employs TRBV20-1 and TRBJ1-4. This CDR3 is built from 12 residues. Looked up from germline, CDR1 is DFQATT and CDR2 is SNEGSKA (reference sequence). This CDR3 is CGAGATNEKLFF.

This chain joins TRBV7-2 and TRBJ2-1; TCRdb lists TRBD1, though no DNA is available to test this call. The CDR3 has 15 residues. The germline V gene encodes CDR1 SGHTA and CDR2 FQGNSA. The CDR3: CASSFGRGRYNEQFF. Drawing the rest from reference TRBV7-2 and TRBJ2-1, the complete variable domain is GAGVSQSPSNKVTEKGKDVELRCDPISGHTALYWYRQSLGQGLEFLIYFQGNSAPDKSGLPSDRFSAERTGGSVSTLTIQRTQQEDSAVYLCASSFGRGRYNEQFFGPGTRLTVL.

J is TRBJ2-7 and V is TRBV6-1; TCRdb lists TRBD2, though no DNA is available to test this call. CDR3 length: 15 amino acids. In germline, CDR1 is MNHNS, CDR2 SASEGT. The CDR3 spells CASQGGTSGSYEQYF.

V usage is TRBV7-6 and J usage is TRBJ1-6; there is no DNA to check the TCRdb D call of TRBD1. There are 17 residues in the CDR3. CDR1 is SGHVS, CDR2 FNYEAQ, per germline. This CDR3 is CASSSHGGQAVDSPLHF.

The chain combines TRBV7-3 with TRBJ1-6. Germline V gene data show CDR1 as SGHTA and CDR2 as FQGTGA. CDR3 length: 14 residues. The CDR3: CASSPTAVNSPLHF.

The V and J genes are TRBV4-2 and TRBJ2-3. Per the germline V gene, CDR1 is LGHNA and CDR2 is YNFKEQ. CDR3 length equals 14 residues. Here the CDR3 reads CASSHQADTDTQYF.

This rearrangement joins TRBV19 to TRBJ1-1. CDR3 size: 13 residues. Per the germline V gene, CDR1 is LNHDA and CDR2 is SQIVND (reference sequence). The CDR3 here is CASSMVGGAEAFF.

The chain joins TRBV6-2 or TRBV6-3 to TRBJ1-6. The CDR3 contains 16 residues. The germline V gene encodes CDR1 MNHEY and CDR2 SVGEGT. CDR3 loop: CASSYPQVRKNSPLHF.

CDR3 in amino acids: CASSPVGLATNTGELFF. The rearrangement joins TRBV18 to TRBJ2-2; TCRdb indicates TRBD2, and absent DNA this call remains unverified. This CDR3 has 17 amino acids. CDR1 KGHSH and CDR2 LQKENI come from the germline V gene.

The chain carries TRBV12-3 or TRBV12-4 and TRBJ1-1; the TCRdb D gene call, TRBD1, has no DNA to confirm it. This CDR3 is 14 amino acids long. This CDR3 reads CASSRGQGATEAFF.

This CDR3 is CASSIIRRAGELFF. This sequence joins TRBV19 and TRBJ2-2; checking the TCRdb D call of TRBD2 is not possible without DNA. The CDR3 runs to 14 residues. CDR1 LNHDA and CDR2 SQIVND come from the germline V gene (reference sequence).

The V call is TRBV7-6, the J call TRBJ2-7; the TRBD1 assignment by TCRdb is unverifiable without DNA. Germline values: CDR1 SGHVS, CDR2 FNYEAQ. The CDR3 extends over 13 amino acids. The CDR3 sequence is CASTQQGYHEQYF.

This CDR3 reads CASSSGLNSVNEQFF. The chain links TRBV5-4 to TRBJ2-1; TCRdb indicates TRBD2, and absent DNA this call remains unverified. The CDR3 spans 15 residues. CDR1 is SGHNT and CDR2 is YYREEE in the germline V gene (reference sequence).

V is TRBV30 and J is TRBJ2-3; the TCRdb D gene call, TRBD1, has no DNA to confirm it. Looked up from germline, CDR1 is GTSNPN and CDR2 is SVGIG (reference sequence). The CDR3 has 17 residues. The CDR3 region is CAWSVPGTGVFTDTQYF. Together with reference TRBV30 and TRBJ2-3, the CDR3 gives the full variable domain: SQTIHQWPATLVQPVGSPLSLECTVEGTSNPNLYWYRQAAGRGLQLLFYSVGIGQISSEVPQNLSASRPQDRQFILSSKKLLLSDSGFYLCAWSVPGTGVFTDTQYFGPGTRLTVL.

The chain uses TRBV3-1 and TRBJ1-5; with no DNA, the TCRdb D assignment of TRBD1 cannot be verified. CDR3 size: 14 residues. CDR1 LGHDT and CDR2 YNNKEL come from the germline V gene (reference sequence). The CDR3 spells CASSPGQINQPQHF.

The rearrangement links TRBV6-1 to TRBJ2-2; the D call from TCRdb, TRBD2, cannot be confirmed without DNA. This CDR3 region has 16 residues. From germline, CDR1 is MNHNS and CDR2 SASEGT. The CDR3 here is CASSERLADFTGELFF.

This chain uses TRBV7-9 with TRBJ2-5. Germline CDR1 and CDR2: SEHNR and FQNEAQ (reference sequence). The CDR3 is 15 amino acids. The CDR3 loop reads CASSSPQVAQETQYF.

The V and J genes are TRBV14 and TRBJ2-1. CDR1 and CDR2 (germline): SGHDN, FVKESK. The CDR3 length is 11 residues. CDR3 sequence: CASSWGNEQFF.

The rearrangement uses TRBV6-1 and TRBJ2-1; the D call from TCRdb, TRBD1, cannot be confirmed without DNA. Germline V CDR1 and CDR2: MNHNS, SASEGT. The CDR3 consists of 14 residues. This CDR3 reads CASTPAERSREQFF.

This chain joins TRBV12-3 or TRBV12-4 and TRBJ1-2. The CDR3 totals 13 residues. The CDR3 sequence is CASSLTVRDGYTF.

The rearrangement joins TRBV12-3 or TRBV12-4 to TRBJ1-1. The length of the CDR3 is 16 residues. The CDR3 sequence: CASSLIGLAGNTEAFF.

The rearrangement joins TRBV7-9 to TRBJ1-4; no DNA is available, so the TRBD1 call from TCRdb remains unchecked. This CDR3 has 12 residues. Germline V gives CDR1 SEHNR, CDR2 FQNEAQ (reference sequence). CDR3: CASSLATGSLFF.

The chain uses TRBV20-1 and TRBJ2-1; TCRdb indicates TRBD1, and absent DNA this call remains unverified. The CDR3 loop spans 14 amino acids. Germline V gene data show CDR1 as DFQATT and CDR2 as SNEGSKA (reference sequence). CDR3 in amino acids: CSARFLVRGDLTLF.

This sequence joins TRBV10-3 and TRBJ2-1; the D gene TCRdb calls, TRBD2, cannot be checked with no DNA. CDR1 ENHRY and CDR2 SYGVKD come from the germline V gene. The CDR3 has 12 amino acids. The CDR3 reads CAISGDWNEQFF.